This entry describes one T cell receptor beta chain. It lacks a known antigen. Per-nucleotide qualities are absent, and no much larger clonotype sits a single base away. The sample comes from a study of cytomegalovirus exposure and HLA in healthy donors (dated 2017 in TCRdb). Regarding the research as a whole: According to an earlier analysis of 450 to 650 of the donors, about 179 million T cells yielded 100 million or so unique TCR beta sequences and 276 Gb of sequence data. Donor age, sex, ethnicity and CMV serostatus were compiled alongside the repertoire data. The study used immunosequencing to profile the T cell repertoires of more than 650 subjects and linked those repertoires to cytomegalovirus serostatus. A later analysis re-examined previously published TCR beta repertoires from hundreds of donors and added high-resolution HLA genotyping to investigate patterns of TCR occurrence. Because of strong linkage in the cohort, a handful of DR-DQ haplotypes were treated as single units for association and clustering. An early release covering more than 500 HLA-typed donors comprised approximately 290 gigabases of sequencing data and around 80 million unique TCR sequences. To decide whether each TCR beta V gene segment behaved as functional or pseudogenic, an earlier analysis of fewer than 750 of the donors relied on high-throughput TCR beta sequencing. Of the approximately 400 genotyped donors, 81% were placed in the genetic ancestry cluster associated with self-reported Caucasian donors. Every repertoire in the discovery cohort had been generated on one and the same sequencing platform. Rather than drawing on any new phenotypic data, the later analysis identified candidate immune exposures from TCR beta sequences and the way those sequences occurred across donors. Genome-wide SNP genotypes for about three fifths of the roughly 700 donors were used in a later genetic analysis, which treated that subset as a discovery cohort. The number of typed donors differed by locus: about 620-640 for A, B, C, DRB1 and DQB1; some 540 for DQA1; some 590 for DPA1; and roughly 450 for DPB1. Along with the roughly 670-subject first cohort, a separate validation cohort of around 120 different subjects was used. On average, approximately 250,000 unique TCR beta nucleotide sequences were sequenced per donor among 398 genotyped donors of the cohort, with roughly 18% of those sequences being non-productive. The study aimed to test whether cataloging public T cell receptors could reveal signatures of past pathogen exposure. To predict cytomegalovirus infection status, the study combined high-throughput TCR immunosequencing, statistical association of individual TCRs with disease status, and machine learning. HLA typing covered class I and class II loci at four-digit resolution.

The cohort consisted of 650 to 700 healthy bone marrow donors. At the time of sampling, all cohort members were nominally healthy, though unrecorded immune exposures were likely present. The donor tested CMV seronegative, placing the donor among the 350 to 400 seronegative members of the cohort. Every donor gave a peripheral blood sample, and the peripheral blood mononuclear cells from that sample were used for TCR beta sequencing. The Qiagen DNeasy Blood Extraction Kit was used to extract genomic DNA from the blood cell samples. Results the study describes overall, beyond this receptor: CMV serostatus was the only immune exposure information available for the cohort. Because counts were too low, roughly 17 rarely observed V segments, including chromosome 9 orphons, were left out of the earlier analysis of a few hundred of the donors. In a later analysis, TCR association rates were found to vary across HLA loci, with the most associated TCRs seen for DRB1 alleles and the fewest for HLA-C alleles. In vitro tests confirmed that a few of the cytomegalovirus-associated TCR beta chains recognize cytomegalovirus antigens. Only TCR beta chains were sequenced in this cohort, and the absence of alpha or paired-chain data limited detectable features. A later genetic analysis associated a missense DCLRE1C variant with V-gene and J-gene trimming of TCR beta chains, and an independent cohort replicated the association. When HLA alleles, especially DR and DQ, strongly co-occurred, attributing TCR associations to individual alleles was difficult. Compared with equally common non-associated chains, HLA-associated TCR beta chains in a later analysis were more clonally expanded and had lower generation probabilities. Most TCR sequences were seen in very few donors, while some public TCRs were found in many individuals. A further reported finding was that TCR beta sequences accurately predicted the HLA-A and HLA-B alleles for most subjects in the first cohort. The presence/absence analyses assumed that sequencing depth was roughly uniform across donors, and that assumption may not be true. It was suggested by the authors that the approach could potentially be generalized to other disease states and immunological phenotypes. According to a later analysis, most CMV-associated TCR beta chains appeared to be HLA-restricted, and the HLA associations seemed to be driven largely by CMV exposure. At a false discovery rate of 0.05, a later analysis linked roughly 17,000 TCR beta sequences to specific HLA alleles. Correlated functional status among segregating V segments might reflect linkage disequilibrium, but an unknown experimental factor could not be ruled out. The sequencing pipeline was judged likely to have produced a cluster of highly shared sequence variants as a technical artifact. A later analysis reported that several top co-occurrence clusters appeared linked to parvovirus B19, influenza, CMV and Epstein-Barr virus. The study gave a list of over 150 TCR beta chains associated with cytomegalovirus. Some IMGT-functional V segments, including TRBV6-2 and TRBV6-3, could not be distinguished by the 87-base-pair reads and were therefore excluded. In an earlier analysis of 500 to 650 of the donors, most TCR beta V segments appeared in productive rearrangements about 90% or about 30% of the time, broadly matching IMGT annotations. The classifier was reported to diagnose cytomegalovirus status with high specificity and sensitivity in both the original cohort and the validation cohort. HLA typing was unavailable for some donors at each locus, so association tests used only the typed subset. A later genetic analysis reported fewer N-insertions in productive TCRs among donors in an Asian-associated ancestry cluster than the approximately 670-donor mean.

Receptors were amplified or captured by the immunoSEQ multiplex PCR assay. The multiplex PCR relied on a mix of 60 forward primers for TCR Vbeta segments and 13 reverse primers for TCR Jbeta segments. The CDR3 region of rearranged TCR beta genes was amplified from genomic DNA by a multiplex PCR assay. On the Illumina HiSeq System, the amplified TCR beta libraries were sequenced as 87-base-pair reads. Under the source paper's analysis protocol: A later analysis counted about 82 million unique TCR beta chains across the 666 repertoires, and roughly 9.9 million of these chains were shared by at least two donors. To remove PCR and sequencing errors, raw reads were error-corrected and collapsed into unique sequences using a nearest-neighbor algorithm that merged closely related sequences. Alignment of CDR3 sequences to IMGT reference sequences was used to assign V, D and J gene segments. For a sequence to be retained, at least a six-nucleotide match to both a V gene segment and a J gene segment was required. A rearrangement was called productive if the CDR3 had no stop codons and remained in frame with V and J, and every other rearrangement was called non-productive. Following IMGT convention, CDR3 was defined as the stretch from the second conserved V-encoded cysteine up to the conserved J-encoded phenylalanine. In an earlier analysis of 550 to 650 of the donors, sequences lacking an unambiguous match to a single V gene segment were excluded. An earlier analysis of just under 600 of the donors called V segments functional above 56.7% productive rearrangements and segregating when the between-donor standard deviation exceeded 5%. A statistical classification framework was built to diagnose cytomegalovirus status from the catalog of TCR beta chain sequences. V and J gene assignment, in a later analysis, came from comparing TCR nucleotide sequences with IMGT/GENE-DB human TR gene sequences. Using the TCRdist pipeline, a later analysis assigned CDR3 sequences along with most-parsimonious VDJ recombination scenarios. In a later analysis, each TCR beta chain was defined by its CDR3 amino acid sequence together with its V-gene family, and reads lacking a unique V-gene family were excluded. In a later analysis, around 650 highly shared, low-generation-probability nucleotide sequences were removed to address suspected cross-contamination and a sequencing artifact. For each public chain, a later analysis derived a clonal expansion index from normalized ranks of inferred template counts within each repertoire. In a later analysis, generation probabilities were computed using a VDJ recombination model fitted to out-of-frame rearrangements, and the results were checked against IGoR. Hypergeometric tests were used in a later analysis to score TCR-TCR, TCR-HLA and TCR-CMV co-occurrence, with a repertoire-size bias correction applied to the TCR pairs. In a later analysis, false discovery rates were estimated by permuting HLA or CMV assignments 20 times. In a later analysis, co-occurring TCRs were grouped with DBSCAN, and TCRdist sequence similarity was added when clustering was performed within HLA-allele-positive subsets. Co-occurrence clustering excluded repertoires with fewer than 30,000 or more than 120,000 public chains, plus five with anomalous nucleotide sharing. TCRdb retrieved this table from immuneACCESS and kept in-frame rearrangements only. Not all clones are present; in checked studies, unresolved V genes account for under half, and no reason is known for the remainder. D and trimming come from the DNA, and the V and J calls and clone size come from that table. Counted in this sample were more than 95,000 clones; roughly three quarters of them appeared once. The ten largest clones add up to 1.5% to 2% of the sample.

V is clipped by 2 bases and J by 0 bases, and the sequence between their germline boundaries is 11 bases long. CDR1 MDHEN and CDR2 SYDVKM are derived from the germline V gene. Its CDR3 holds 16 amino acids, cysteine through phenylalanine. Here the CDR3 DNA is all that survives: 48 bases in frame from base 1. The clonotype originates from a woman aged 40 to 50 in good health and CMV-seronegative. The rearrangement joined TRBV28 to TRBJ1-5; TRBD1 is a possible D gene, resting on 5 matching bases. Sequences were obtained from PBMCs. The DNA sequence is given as TGTGCCAGCAGTTTAGAGGTGCAGGGTAGCAATCAGCCCCAGCATTTT. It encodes CASSLEVQGSNQPQHF.